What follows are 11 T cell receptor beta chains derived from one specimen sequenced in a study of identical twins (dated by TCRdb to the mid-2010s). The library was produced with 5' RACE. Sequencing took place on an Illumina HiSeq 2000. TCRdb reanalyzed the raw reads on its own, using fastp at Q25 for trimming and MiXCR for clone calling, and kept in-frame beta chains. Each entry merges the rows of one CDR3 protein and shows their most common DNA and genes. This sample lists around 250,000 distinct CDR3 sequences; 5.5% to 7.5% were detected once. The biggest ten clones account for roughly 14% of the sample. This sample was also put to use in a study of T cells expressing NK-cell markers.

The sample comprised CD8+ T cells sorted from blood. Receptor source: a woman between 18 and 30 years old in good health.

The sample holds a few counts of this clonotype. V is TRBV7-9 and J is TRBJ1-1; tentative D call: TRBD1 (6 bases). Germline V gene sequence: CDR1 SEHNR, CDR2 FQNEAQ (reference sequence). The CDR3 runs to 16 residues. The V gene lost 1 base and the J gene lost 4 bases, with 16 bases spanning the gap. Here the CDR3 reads CASSLGRGQGSTEAFF. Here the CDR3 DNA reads TGTGCCAGCAGCTTAGGCCGAGGTCAGGGGTCCACTGAAGCTTTCTTT.

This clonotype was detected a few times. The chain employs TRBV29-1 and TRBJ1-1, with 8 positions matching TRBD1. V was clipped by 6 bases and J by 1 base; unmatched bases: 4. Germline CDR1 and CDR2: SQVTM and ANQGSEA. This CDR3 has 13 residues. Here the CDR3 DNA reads TGCAGCGTCCAGGGGGCCCCGAACACTGAAGCTTTCTTT. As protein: CSVQGAPNTEAFF. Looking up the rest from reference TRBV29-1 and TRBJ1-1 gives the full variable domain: SAVISQKPSRDICQRGTSLTIQCQVDSQVTMMFWYRQQPGQSLTLIATANQGSEATYESGFVIDKFPISRPNLTFSTLTVSNMSPEDSSIYLCSVQGAPNTEAFFGQGTRLTVV.

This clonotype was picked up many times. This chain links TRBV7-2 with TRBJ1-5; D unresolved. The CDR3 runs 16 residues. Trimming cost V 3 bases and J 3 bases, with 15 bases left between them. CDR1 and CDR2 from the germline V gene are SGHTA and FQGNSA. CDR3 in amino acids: CASSFPPRALNQPQHF. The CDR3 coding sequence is TGTGCCAGCAGCTTCCCGCCGAGGGCTCTCAATCAGCCCCAGCATTTT.

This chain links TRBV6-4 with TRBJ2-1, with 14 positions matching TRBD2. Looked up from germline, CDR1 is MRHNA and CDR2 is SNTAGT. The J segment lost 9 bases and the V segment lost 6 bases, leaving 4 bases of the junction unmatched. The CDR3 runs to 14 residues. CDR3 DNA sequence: TGTGCCAGCAGCGAGGGACTAGCGGGGGCTGAGCAGTTCTTC. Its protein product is CASSEGLAGAEQFF.

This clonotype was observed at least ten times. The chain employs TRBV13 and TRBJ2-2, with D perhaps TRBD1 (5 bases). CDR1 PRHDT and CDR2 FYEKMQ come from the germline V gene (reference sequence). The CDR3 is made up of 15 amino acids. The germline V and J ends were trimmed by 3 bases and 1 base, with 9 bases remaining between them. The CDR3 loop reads CASSFGTGNTGELFF. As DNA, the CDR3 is TGTGCCAGCAGCTTCGGTACAGGGAACACCGGGGAGCTGTTTTTT.

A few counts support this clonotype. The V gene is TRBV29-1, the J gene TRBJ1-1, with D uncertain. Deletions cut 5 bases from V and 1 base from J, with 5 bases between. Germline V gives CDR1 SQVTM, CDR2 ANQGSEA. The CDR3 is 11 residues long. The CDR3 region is CSVWKNTEAFF. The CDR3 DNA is TGCAGCGTTTGGAAGAACACTGAAGCTTTCTTT. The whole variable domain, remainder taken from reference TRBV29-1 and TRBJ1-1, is SAVISQKPSRDICQRGTSLTIQCQVDSQVTMMFWYRQQPGQSLTLIATANQGSEATYESGFVIDKFPISRPNLTFSTLTVSNMSPEDSSIYLCSVWKNTEAFFGQGTRLTVV.

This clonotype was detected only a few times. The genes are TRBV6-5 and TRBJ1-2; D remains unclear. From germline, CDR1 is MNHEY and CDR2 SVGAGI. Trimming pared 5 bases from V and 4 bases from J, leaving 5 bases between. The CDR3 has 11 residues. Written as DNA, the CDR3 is TGTGCCAGCAGTACCCCCTATGGCTACACCTTC. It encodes CASSTPYGYTF.

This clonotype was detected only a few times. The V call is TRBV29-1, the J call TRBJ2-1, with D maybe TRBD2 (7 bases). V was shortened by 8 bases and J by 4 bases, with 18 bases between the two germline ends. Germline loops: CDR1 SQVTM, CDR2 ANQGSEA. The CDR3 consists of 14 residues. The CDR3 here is CSSGGLAVYNEQFF. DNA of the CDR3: TGCAGCTCCGGGGGGCTAGCGGTGTACAATGAGCAGTTCTTC.

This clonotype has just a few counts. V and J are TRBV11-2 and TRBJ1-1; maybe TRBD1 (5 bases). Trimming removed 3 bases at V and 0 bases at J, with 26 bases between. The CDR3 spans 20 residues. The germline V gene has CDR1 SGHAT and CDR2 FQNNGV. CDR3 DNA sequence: TGTGCCAGCAGCTTTCACACCGACCCGGGTCCCCGAGGGGTGAACACTGAAGCTTTCTTT. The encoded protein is CASSFHTDPGPRGVNTEAFF.

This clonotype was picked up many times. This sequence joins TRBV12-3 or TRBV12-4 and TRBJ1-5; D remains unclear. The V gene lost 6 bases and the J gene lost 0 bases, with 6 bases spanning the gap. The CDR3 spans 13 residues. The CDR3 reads CASSAYSNQPQHF. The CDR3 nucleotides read TGTGCCAGCAGCGCTTATAGCAATCAGCCCCAGCATTTT.

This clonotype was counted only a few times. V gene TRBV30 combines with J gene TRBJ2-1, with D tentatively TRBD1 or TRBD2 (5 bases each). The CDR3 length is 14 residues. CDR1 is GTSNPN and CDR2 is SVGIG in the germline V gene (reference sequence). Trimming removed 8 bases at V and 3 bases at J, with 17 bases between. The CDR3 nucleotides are TGTGCCCACCTCGGGGTAGGGGTCTACAATGAGCAGTTCTTC. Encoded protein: CAHLGVGVYNEQFF. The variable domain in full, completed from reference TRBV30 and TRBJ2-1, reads SQTIHQWPATLVQPVGSPLSLECTVEGTSNPNLYWYRQAAGRGLQLLFYSVGIGQISSEVPQNLSASRPQDRQFILSSKKLLLSDSGFYLCAHLGVGVYNEQFFGPGTRLTVL.